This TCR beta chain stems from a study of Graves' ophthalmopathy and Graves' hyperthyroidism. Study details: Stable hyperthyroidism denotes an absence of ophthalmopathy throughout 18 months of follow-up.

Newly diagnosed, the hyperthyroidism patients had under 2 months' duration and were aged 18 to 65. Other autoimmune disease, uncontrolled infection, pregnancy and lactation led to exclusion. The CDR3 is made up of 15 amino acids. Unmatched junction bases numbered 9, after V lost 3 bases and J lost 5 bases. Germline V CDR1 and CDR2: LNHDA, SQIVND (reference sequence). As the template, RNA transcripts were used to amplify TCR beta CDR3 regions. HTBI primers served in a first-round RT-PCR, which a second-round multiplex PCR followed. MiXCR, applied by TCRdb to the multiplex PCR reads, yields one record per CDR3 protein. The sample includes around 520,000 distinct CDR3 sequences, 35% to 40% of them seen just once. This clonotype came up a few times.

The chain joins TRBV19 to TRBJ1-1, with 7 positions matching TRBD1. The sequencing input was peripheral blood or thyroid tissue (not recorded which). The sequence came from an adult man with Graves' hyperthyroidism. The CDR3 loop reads CASSIWPTGLTEAFF. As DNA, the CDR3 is TGTGCCAGTAGTATTTGGCCGACAGGGCTGACTGAAGCTTTCTTT.